Sequencing of this TCR beta chain was carried out in a study of blood T cell repertoires in COVID-19. V was trimmed by 4 bases and J by 2 bases, leaving 8 bases between them. The CDR3 is 13 residues long. CDR1 SNHLY and CDR2 FYNNEI come from the germline V gene. Patients at the Seattle site were enrolled during active infection and followed longitudinally. Only in-frame clones appear in the TCRdb table, and some are missing; sequencing was by immunoSEQ multiplex PCR. The top ten hold about 0.8% of the sample, which has under 250,000 clones, more than 85% seen once. J is TRBJ1-1 and V is TRBV2; the D is unclear. The receptor's source is a man in his sixties with COVID-19, enrolled during active disease. The sample consisted of peripheral blood. CDR3: CASSVSFNTEAFF. CDR3 DNA: TGTGCCAGCAGTGTGAGCTTTAACACTGAAGCTTTCTTT.